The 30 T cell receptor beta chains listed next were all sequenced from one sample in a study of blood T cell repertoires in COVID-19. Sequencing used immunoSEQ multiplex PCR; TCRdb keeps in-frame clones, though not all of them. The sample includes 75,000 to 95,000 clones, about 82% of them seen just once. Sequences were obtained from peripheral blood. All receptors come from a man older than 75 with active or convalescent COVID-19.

The CDR3 loop reads CAISEMGHTYEQYV. DNA for the CDR3: TGTGCCATCAGTGAAATGGGCCACACCTACGAGCAGTACGTC. The chain links TRBV10-3 to TRBJ2-7; D unresolved. V lost 3 bases and J lost 2, with 11 bases in between. Germline loops: CDR1 ENHRY, CDR2 SYGVKD. The CDR3 is 14 residues long.

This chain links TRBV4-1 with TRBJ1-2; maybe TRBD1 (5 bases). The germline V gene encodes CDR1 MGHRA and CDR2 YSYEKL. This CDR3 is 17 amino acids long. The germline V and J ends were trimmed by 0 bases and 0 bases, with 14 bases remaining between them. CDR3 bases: TGCGCCAGCAGCCAAGATGCACTGACAGAATCTAACTATGGCTACACCTTC. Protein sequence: CASSQDALTESNYGYTF.

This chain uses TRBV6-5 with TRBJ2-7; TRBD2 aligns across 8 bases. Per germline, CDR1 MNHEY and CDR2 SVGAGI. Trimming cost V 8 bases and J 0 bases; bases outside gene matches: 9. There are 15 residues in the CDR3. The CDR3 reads CASGSSGMSSYEQYV. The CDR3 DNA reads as TGTGCCAGCGGGAGTAGCGGGATGAGCTCCTACGAGCAGTACGTC.

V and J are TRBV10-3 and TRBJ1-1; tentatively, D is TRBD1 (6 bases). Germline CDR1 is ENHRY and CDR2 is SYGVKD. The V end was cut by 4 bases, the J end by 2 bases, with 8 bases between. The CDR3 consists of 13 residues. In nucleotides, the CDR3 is TGTGCCATCAGTGGACAGGTTAACACTGAAGCTTTCTTT. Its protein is CAISGQVNTEAFF.

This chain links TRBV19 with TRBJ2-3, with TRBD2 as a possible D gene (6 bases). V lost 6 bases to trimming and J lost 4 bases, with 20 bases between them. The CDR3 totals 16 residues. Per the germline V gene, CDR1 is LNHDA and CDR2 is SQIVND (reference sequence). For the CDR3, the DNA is TGTGCCAGTAGCCTCCGGGGGTCCAGCCAGCCAGATACGCAGTATTTT. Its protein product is CASSLRGSSQPDTQYF.

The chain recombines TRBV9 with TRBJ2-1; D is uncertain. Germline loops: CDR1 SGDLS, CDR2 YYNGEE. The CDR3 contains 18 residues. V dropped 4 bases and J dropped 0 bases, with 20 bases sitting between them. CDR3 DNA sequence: TGTGCCAGCAGCCCCCAGGTCACCGTAAAAAGCTCCTACAATGAGCAGTTCTTC. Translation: CASSPQVTVKSSYNEQFF.

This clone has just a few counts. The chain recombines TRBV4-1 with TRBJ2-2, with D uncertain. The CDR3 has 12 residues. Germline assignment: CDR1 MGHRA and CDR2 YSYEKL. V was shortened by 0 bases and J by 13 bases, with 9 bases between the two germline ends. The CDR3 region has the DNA TGCGCCAGCAGCCAAGACGAGATAAGGCTGTTTTTT. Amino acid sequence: CASSQDEIRLFF.

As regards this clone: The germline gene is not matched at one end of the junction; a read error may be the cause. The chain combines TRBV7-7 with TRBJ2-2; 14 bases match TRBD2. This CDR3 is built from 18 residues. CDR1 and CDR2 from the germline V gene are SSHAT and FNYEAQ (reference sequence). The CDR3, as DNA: TGTGCTAGCAGCTTGGTGGGACTAGCGGGGGCGAACACCGGGGAGCTGTTTTTT. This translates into CASSLVGLAGANTGELFF.

CDR3 nucleotide sequence: TGCAGCGTTGTCTTCTCCCGCGGGGGAGCTTTCTTT. As protein: CSVVFSRGGAFF. The chain joins TRBV29-1 to TRBJ1-1; D possibly corresponds to TRBD1 (5 bases). The CDR3 has 12 residues. Per germline, CDR1 SQVTM and CDR2 ANQGSEA. V lost 4 bases to trimming and J lost 10 bases, with 16 bases between them.

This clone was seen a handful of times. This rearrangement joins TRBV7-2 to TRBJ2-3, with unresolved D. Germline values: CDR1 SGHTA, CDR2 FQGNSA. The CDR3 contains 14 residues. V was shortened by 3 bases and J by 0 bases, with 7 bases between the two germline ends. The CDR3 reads CASSFDSSTDTQYF. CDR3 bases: TGTGCCAGCAGCTTCGACTCTAGCACAGATACGCAGTATTTT.

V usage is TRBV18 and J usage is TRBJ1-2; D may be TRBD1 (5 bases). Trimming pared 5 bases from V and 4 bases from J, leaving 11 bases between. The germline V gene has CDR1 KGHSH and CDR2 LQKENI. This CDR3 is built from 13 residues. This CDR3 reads CASSTTDIYGYTF. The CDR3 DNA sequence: TGTGCCAGCTCAACGACAGACATCTATGGCTACACCTTC.

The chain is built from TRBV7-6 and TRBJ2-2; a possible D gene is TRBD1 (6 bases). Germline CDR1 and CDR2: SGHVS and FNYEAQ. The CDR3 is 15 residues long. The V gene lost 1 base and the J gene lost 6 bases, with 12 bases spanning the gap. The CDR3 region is CASSLGGQGAGELFF. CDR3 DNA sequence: TGTGCCAGCAGCTTAGGGGGGCAGGGAGCCGGGGAGCTGTTTTTT.

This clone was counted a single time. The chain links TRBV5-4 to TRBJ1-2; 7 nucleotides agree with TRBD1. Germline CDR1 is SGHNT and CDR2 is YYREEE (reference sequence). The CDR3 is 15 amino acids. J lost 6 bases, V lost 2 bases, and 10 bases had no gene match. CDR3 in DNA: TGTGCCAGCAGCTTAGGACAGGCCCGATCAGATGGCTACACCTTC. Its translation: CASSLGQARSDGYTF.

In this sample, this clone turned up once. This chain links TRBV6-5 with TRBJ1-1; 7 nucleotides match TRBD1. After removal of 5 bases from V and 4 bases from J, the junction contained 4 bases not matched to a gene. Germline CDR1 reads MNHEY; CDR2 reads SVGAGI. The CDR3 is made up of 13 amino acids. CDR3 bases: TGTGCCAGCAGTCGGGACAGTGGCACTGAAGCTTTCTTT. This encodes CASSRDSGTEAFF.

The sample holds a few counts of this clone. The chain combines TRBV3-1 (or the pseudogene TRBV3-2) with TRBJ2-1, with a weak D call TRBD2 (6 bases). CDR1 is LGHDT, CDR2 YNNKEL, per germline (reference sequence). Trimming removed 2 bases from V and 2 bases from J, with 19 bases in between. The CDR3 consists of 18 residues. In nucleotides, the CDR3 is TGTGCCAGCAGCCAAATGGACCGGGGGAGGCCTACCTACAATGAGCAGTTCTTC. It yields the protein CASSQMDRGRPTYNEQFF.

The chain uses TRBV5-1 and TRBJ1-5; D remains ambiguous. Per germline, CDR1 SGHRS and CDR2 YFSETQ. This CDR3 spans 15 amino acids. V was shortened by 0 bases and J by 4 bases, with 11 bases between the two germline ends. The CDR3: CASSLGVQKNQPQHF. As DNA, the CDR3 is TGCGCCAGCAGCTTGGGTGTACAGAAGAATCAGCCCCAGCATTTT.

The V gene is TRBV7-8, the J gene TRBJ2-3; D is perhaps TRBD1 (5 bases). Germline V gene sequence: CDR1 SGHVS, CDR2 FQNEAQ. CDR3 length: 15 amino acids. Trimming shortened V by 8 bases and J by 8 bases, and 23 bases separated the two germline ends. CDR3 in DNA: TGTGCCAGCCTAACAGACGGAAACTTTGGGGCTACGCAGTATTTT. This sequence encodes CASLTDGNFGATQYF.

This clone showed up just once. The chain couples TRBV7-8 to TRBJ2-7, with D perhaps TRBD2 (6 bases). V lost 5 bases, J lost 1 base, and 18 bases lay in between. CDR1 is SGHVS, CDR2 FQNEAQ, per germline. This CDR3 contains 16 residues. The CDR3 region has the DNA TGTGCCAGCAGCCCTAGGGGCGGGGCGACATCCTACGAGCAGTACGTC. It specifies CASSPRGGATSYEQYV.

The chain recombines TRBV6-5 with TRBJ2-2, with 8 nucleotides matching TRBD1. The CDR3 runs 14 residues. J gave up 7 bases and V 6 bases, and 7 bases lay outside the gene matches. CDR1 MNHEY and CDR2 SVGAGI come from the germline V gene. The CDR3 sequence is CASRSGGAFGELFF. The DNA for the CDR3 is TGTGCCAGCAGATCAGGGGGCGCGTTCGGGGAGCTGTTTTTT.

In DNA form, the CDR3 reads TGTGCCAGCAGCCCGATGCAACAGGGCAGCAATGGCTACACCTTC. It encodes CASSPMQQGSNGYTF. V usage is TRBV7-6 and J usage is TRBJ1-2; the D gene is possibly TRBD1 (6 bases). Germline V gene lookup returns CDR1 SGHVS and CDR2 FNYEAQ. CDR3 size: 15 residues. With 5 bases removed from V and 6 bases from J, the gap between germline ends came to 19 bases.

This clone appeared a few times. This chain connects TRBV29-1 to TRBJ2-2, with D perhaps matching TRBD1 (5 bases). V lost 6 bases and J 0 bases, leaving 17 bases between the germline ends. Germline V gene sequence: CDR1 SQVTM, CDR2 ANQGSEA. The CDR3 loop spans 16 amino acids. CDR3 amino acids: CSVGLGWGTNTGELFF. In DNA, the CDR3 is TGCAGCGTGGGGCTGGGTTGGGGAACGAACACCGGGGAGCTGTTTTTT.

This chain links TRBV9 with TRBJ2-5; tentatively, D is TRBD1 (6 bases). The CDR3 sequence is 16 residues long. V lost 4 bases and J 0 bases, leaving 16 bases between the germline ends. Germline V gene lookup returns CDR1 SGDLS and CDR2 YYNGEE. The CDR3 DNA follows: TGTGCCAGCAGCCACCATAGGGGGTCCAACCAAGAGACCCAGTACTTC. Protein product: CASSHHRGSNQETQYF.

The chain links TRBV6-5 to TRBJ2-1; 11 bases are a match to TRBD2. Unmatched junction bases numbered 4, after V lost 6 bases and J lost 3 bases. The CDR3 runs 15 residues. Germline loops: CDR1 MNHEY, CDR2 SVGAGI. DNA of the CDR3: TGTGCCAGCAGGATAACTAGCGGGGGCTACAATGAGCAGTTCTTC. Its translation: CASRITSGGYNEQFF.

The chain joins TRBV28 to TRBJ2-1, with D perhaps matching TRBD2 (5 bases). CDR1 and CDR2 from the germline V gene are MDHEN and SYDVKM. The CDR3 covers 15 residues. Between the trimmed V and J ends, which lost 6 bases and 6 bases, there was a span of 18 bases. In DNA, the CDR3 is TGTGCCAGCAGCTCCCGGGGTATCCCGTCCAATGAGCAGTTCTTC. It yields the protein CASSSRGIPSNEQFF.

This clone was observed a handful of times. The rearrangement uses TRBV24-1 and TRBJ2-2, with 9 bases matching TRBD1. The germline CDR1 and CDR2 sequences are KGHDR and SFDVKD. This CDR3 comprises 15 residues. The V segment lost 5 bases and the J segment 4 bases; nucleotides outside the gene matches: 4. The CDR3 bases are TGTGCCACCAGTGGAGGGGACAGGGTCACCGGGGAGCTGTTTTTT. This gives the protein CATSGGDRVTGELFF.

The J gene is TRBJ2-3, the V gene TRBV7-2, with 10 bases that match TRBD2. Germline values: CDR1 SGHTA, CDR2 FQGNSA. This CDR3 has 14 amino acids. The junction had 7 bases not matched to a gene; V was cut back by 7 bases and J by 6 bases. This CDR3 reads CASNRLAGVDTQYF. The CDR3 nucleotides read TGTGCCAGCAACCGTCTAGCGGGAGTGGATACGCAGTATTTT.

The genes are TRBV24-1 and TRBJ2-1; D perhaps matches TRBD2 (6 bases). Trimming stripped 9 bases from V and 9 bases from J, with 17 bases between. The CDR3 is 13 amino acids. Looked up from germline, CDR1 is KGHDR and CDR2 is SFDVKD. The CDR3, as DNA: TGTGCCACCGCTCCCCGAACGCGGGGTGAGCAGTTCTTC. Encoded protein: CATAPRTRGEQFF.

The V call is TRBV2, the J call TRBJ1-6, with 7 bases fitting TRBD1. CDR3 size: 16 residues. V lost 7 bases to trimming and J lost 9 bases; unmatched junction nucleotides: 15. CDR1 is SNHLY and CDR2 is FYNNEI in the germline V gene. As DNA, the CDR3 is TGTGCCAGCAAGACCGCCATAGGGGGCTTCACTTCACCCCTCCACTTT. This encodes CASKTAIGGFTSPLHF. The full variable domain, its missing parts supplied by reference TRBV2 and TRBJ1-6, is EPEVTQTPSHQVTQMGQEVILRCVPISNHLYFYWYRQILGQKVEFLVSFYNNEISEKSEIFDDQFSVERPDGSNFTLKIRSTKLEDSAMYFCASKTAIGGFTSPLHFGNGTRLTVT.

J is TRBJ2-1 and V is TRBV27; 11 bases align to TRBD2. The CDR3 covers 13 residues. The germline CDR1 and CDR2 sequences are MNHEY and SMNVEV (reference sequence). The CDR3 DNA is TGTACTAGCGGGAGCCCTGGGTACAATGAGCAGTTCTTC. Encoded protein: CTSGSPGYNEQFF.

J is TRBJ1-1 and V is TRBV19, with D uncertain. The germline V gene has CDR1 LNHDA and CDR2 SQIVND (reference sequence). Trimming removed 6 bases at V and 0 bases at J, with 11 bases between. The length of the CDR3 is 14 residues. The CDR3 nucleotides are TGTGCCAGTAGCCACAGAAGCATGAACACTGAAGCTTTCTTT. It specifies CASSHRSMNTEAFF.